This T cell receptor (beta chain) appears in the sequencing data of a study of T cells in Graves' hyperthyroidism and ophthalmopathy. There are many counts of this clonotype. Germline V gene lookup returns CDR1 SGHRS and CDR2 YFSETQ. Trimming removed 0 bases from V and 3 bases from J, with 16 bases in between. The CDR3 extends over 16 amino acids. Uncontrolled infection, other autoimmune disease, pregnancy or lactation barred patients from enrollment. Together with thyroid ultrasound, orbital computed tomography, serum thyroxine and TRAb, clinical symptoms were used for diagnoses. Template material for amplifying TCR beta CDR3 regions consisted of RNA transcripts. The HTBI primer set was used in a first-round RT-PCR of the TCR CDR3. TCRdb processed the multiplex PCR reads anew with MiXCR; each CDR3 protein has one entry. The sample includes 450,000 to 700,000 distinct CDR3 sequences, around 45% of them seen just once.

The J gene is TRBJ2-7, the V gene TRBV5-1, with a weak D call TRBD1 (5 bases). The sample taken for sequencing was peripheral blood or thyroid tissue (not recorded which). This TCR came from an adult woman with Graves' disease, either hyperthyroidism or ophthalmopathy (not recorded which). Here the CDR3 DNA reads TGCGCCAGCAGCTTGGGGCAGGGCCAGCCACGCTACGAGCAGTACTTC. Amino acid sequence: CASSLGQGQPRYEQYF.